These T cell receptor beta chains were read from a single sample in a study of blood T cells in healthy people across ages. MiXCR was run by TCRdb on the 5' RACE reads, yielding one entry per CDR3 protein. This sample has some 800,000 distinct CDR3 sequences; around 25% occur once, and the top ten carry 3% to 4%. These same data were also listed under a study on T cells of mothers and their children.

The sample consisted of blood. Source of these receptors: a boy aged 5 to 17 in good health. Both conserved end residues are part of each CDR3. The D gene is left open where the match is weak. Size is omitted from some rows. Given values are once, few, many or a class for expanded clones.

D gene: NA
J gene: TRBJ2-5
clone size: NA
V gene: TRBV29-1
CDR3 length: 13
CDR3 protein: CSVDLGGGETQYF
CDR3 DNA: TGCAGCGTCGATCTTGGGGGCGGAGAGACCCAGTACTTC

D gene: TRBD1
J gene: TRBJ2-5
clone size: NA
V gene: TRBV7-2
CDR3 length: 16
CDR3 protein: CASSLAVARGRETQYF
CDR3 DNA: TGTGCCAGCAGCTTAGCGGTGGCCAGGGGGAGAGAGACCCAGTACTTC

D gene: NA
J gene: TRBJ2-1
clone size: few
V gene: TRBV5-1
CDR3 length: 13
CDR3 protein: CASSFSERDEQFF
CDR3 DNA: TGCGCCAGCAGCTTTTCGGAGCGGGATGAGCAGTTCTTC

D gene: NA
J gene: TRBJ2-1
clone size: few
V gene: TRBV11-2
CDR3 length: 15
CDR3 protein: CASSSLRGAYNERFF
CDR3 DNA: TGTGCCAGCAGCTCCCTCAGGGGCGCGTACAATGAGCGGTTCTTC

D gene: TRBD1
J gene: TRBJ2-3
clone size: NA
V gene: TRBV5-1
CDR3 length: 15
CDR3 protein: CASSLWGTDTDTQYF
CDR3 DNA: TGCGCCAGCAGCTTGTGGGGGACAGACACAGATACGCAGTATTTT

D gene: TRBD2
J gene: TRBJ2-5
clone size: few
V gene: TRBV20-1
CDR3 length: 16
CDR3 protein: CSARDEGLAGSETQYF
CDR3 DNA: TGCAGTGCTAGAGATGAGGGACTAGCGGGATCGGAGACCCAGTACTTC

D gene: NA
J gene: TRBJ2-7
clone size: NA
V gene: TRBV4-3
CDR3 length: 16
CDR3 protein: CASSQDWGARNYEQYF
CDR3 DNA: TGCGCCAGCAGCCAAGATTGGGGGGCGCGGAACTACGAGCAGTACTTC

D gene: TRBD2
J gene: TRBJ2-2
clone size: NA
V gene: TRBV30
CDR3 length: 16
CDR3 protein: CAWSVSRGGTTGELFF
CDR3 DNA: TGTGCCTGGAGTGTATCGCGGGGGGGCACCACCGGGGAGCTGTTTTTT

D gene: NA
J gene: TRBJ1-1
clone size: few
V gene: TRBV20-1
CDR3 length: 14
CDR3 protein: CSAREPGGNTEAFF
CDR3 DNA: TGCAGTGCTAGAGAGCCCGGTGGTAACACTGAAGCTTTCTTT

D gene: NA
J gene: TRBJ1-4
clone size: NA
V gene: TRBV4-3
CDR3 length: 14
CDR3 protein: CASSHDARNEKLFF
CDR3 DNA: TGCGCCAGCAGCCATGACGCAAGGAATGAAAAACTGTTTTTT

D gene: NA
J gene: TRBJ1-1
clone size: few
V gene: TRBV20-1
CDR3 length: 14
CDR3 protein: CSAHISGMNTEAFF
CDR3 DNA: TGCAGTGCCCATATAAGCGGGATGAACACTGAAGCTTTCTTT

D gene: NA
J gene: TRBJ2-1
clone size: few
V gene: TRBV20-1
CDR3 length: 16
CDR3 protein: CSARDLRASAYNEQFF
CDR3 DNA: TGCAGTGCTAGAGATCTCAGGGCTAGCGCCTACAATGAGCAGTTCTTC

D gene: NA
J gene: TRBJ2-7
clone size: NA
V gene: TRBV7-2
CDR3 length: 16
CDR3 protein: CASSLTLSRGWYEQYF
CDR3 DNA: TGTGCCAGCAGCTTAACACTAAGTCGGGGGTGGTACGAGCAGTACTTC

D gene: TRBD2
J gene: TRBJ2-1
clone size: few
V gene: TRBV6-2/TRBV6-3
CDR3 length: 14
CDR3 protein: CASRLAGGINEQFF
CDR3 DNA: TGTGCCAGCCGGCTAGCGGGGGGCATCAATGAGCAGTTCTTC

D gene: TRBD2
J gene: TRBJ2-2
clone size: few
V gene: TRBV12-3/TRBV12-4
CDR3 length: 17
CDR3 protein: CASSLSLAGPNTGELFF
CDR3 DNA: TGTGCCAGCAGTTTATCACTAGCGGGCCCGAACACCGGGGAGCTGTTTTTT

D gene: NA
J gene: TRBJ1-4
clone size: NA
V gene: TRBV29-1
CDR3 length: 16
CDR3 protein: CSVGELRAATNEKLFF
CDR3 DNA: TGCAGCGTTGGGGAACTCAGAGCTGCAACTAATGAAAAACTGTTTTTT

D gene: NA
J gene: TRBJ2-1
clone size: NA
V gene: TRBV20-1
CDR3 length: 13
CDR3 protein: CSPDWTRYNEQFF
CDR3 DNA: TGCAGTCCCGACTGGACTCGCTACAATGAGCAGTTCTTC

D gene: TRBD2
J gene: TRBJ2-7
clone size: NA
V gene: TRBV6-5
CDR3 length: 17
CDR3 protein: CASSYGPGTSGSYEQYF
CDR3 DNA: TGTGCCAGCAGTTACGGACCCGGGACTAGCGGGTCCTACGAGCAGTACTTC

D gene: NA
J gene: TRBJ2-5
clone size: NA
V gene: TRBV14
CDR3 length: 14
CDR3 protein: CASSQGQVQETQYF
CDR3 DNA: TGTGCCAGCAGCCAGGGGCAGGTCCAAGAGACCCAGTACTTC

D gene: NA
J gene: TRBJ1-2
clone size: NA
V gene: TRBV7-2
CDR3 length: 14
CDR3 protein: CASSLDFTSYGYTF
CDR3 DNA: TGTGCCAGCAGCCTCGATTTTACAAGCTATGGCTACACCTTC

D gene: NA
J gene: TRBJ1-2
clone size: few
V gene: TRBV9
CDR3 length: 12
CDR3 protein: CASSVGLDGYTF
CDR3 DNA: TGTGCCAGCAGCGTCGGACTTGATGGCTACACCTTC

D gene: TRBD2
J gene: TRBJ2-5
clone size: many
V gene: TRBV9
CDR3 length: 15
CDR3 protein: CASSAGLAEQETQYF
CDR3 DNA: TGTGCCAGCAGCGCGGGACTAGCGGAACAAGAGACCCAGTACTTC